The sequence of this TCR beta chain was determined in a study of T cells in localized non-small cell lung cancer (dated by TCRdb to 2020 to 2021). About the full investigation: The study examined T cell repertoires in a few hundred patients with early-stage NSCLC and compared tumors with uninvolved tumor-adjacent lungs. All 240 or so NSCLC patients in the cohort were treatment-naive and had localized lung tumors that were resected. Of the NSCLC patients, 120 to 150 were male and 107 were female, and the mean age was around 66 years. The study at large found these results: A median of roughly 60 of the top 100 tumor clones were detected in paired uninvolved adjacent lung, and around 27 of these tumor clones were also found among the top 100 clones of the paired uninvolved adjacent lung. Because the study design was exploratory, TCR variables were selected using unadjusted p-values without false-discovery rate correction. Because multi-region sequencing of the tumors was not done, intratumor heterogeneity could not be ruled out. Longer overall survival was associated with higher blood T cell density, whereas shorter survival was associated with higher adjacent-lung clonality. Uninvolved tumor-adjacent lung showed the highest T cell clonality, higher than tumor, which suggests more focused antigenic responses in the adjacent lung.

Spanning cysteine to phenylalanine, the CDR3 consists of 14 amino acids. The read is trimmed to its CDR3 DNA, 42 bases read in frame from base 1. From the germline V gene, CDR1 is SGHNT and CDR2 is YENEEA. The immunoSEQ Assay was used to sequence TCR beta CDR3 regions from DNA. Under the source paper's analysis protocol: T cell density was computed as TCR beta template counts normalized to usable DNA estimated by amplifying housekeeping genes. The preseqR package was used to estimate richness by extrapolating to 400,000 templates for PBMC samples and to 120,000 templates for tissue samples. Clonality was taken to be one minus Pielou's evenness. To identify tissue-enriched TCRs, differential abundance testing was run on productive amino-acid clonotypes with a minimum total count of 5 and an alpha of 0.1. The Jaccard Index and the Morisita Overlap Index were used to measure how much the repertoires overlapped between compartments. GLIPH grouped TCR beta CDR3s together with public tetramer-defined viral CDR3s, and a viral motif had to include at least three viral sequences and show V-gene enrichment. TCRdb retrieved this table from immuneACCESS and kept in-frame rearrangements only. Not all clones are present; in checked studies, unresolved V genes account for under half, and no reason is known for the remainder. The V and J calls and clone size were taken over from that table, and D and trimming were inferred from the DNA. The sample profile shows 15,000 to 20,000 clones; 82% of them were found once. Roughly 29% of the sample is held by the ten biggest clonotypes.

At diagnosis, peripheral blood, uninvolved tumor-adjacent lung and tumor were collected and stored as a combination of fresh-frozen and FFPE material. Blood samples were analyzed as peripheral blood mononuclear cells for TCR repertoire profiling. A word on this clone: Its binding antigen is unknown. At one of its ends the junction is not consistent with the germline gene, which may arise from a read error. The sample has other DNA sequences that encode this CDR3 too.

This receptor was obtained from a male donor at least 60 years old with stage I lung adenocarcinoma. The sample consisted of peripheral blood, taken before any cancer treatment. The V and J genes are TRBV11-3 and TRBJ2-2, with an unclear D gene assignment. The bases read TGTGCCAGCCGAGTCGAGACAAACACCGGTGAGCTGTTTTTT. Its protein product is CASRVETNTGELFF.